Listed below are T cell receptor beta chains from one sample, sequenced in a study of cytomegalovirus exposure and HLA in healthy donors. Assay used: immunoSEQ multiplex PCR; TCRdb lists only in-frame clones, some missing. In the table there are about 67,000 clones, over 70% of which are singletons. What was sequenced was PBMCs. The receptors come from a man aged 55 to 70 in good health and CMV-seropositive. Each CDR3 is given with its conserved first and last residue. A D gene is named only where the DNA matches it firmly. Size values are once, few and many counts, or a class for expanded clones, and some rows have none.

clone_size	d_call	v_call	j_call	cdr3_aa	cdr3_nt
NA	NA	TRBV6-5	TRBJ2-1	CASSLYHLRNEQFF	TGTGCCAGCAGTCTCTACCACCTACGGAATGAGCAGTTCTTC
once	TRBD2	TRBV6-4	TRBJ2-1	CTSSELAEHNEQFF	TGTACCAGCAGTGAGCTAGCGGAACACAATGAGCAGTTCTTC
NA	NA	TRBV27	TRBJ1-6	CASSYRPTSSYNSPLHF	TGTGCCAGCAGTTATCGCCCCACGAGCTCCTATAATTCACCCCTCCACTTT
NA	TRBD2	TRBV4-2	TRBJ2-3	CASSQRPRGRLDTQYF	TGTGCCAGCAGCCAAAGGCCTCGCGGGAGACTGGATACGCAGTATTTT
NA	NA	TRBV6-6	TRBJ1-1	CASSRGGTEAFF	TGTGCCAGCAGTAGGGGGGGCACTGAAGCTTTCTTT
NA	TRBD1	TRBV9	TRBJ1-6	CASSVDGGTGGSPLHF	TGTGCCAGCAGCGTCGATGGCGGGACAGGGGGTTCACCCCTCCACTTT
NA	TRBD2	TRBV5-6	TRBJ2-1	CASSDLAGAPYNEQFF	TGTGCCAGCAGCGATCTAGCGGGAGCCCCCTACAATGAGCAGTTCTTC
NA	NA	TRBV7-9	TRBJ1-1	CSSFPQASMNTEAFF	TGTTCCAGCTTCCCCCAAGCTTCCATGAACACTGAAGCTTTCTTT
NA	TRBD1	TRBV27	TRBJ1-5	CASSSATGNGDQPQHF	TGTGCCAGCAGTTCGGCGACAGGGAATGGCGATCAGCCCCAGCATTTT
NA	TRBD2	TRBV2	TRBJ2-5	CASSGSPGTSMRETQYF	TGTGCCAGCAGTGGAAGTCCCGGGACTAGCATGCGAGAGACCCAGTACTTC
NA	NA	TRBV10-2	TRBJ2-7	CASSESRVEQYF	TGCGCCAGCAGTGAGTCGAGGGTGGAGCAGTACTTC
few	NA	TRBV15	TRBJ1-5	CATSRGSSNQPQHF	TGTGCCACCAGCAGAGGTAGTAGCAATCAGCCCCAGCATTTT
NA	TRBD2	TRBV7-8	TRBJ2-7	CASSVGGLAEYEQYF	TGTGCCAGCAGCGTGGGGGGACTAGCAGAGTACGAGCAGTACTTC
NA	TRBD1	TRBV6-1	TRBJ2-7	CASSMTGLSHEQYF	TGTGCCAGCAGCATGACAGGGCTCTCCCACGAGCAGTACTTC
NA	NA	TRBV6-6	TRBJ1-2	CASSYRQDYGYTF	TGTGCCAGCAGTTATAGGCAGGACTATGGCTACACCTTC
NA	TRBD2	TRBV5-4	TRBJ2-2	CATEGGRANTGELFF	TGTGCAACAGAGGGAGGGAGGGCGAACACCGGGGAGCTGTTTTTT
NA	NA	TRBV15	TRBJ2-3	CATSRQDFPRNTQYF	TGTGCCACCAGCAGGCAGGATTTCCCCAGGAATACGCAGTATTTT
few	NA	TRBV4-2	TRBJ2-7	CASSRDSFYEQYF	TGTGCCAGCAGCCGTGACAGCTTCTACGAGCAGTACTTC
NA	TRBD1	TRBV6-5	TRBJ2-7	CASREGGASYEQYF	TGTGCCAGCAGAGAAGGGGGCGCCTCCTACGAGCAGTACTTC
NA	TRBD1	TRBV7-9	TRBJ2-5	CASSATGGGETQYF	TGTGCCAGCAGCGCAACAGGGGGCGGGGAGACCCAGTACTTC
NA	NA	TRBV18	TRBJ1-2	CASSPPSVYGYTF	TGTGCCAGCTCACCACCATCCGTGTATGGCTACACCTTC
NA	TRBD1	TRBV6-5	TRBJ2-7	CASSSPGQGSYEQYF	TGTGCCAGCAGCTCTCCGGGACAGGGCTCCTACGAGCAGTACTTC
NA	TRBD2	TRBV2	TRBJ2-1	CASSRKGLAGVSTEQFF	TGTGCCAGCAGTCGAAAGGGACTAGCGGGGGTCTCGACGGAGCAGTTCTTC
NA	NA	TRBV5-4	TRBJ2-1	CASSSVGRDEQFF	TGTGCCAGCAGCTCGGTTGGGAGAGATGAGCAGTTCTTC
NA	TRBD2	TRBV5-1	TRBJ2-7	CASSLWTSGGASSYEQYF	TGCGCCAGCAGCCTCTGGACTAGCGGGGGGGCGAGCTCCTACGAGCAGTACTTC
NA	NA	TRBV6-5	TRBJ1-1	CASSTLVLAAEAFF	TGTGCCAGCAGTACCCTGGTGTTAGCGGCTGAAGCTTTCTTT
NA	NA	TRBV27	TRBJ2-7	CASSAPPGAVEQYF	TGTGCCAGCAGTGCGCCGCCAGGGGCGGTCGAGCAGTACTTC
NA	TRBD2	TRBV11-1	TRBJ2-1	CASSLAVLAGGLPNNEQFF	TGTGCCAGCAGCTTAGCGGTTCTAGCGGGGGGCCTCCCCAACAATGAGCAGTTCTTC
NA	TRBD1	TRBV5-1	TRBJ2-1	CASTRRTGAEERQFF	TGCGCCAGCACCCGGCGGACAGGGGCGGAGGAGAGGCAGTTCTTC
NA	NA	TRBV19	TRBJ1-5	CASNPDSSSNQPQHF	TGTGCCAGTAACCCGGACAGCAGTAGCAATCAGCCCCAGCATTTT
NA	TRBD2	TRBV6-5	TRBJ2-3	CASSSGSRTDTQYF	TGTGCCAGCAGTAGCGGGAGTCGAACAGATACGCAGTATTTT
NA	NA	TRBV6-1	TRBJ2-6	CASSAQGSGANVLTF	TGTGCCAGCAGTGCCCAGGGATCTGGGGCCAACGTCCTGACTTTC
NA	TRBD2	TRBV27	TRBJ2-7	CASSLGGSYYEQYF	TGTGCCAGCAGTTTAGGCGGGAGTTACTACGAGCAGTACTTC
NA	TRBD1	TRBV6-1	TRBJ1-2	CASTLPGQIYGYTF	TGTGCCAGCACCTTACCGGGACAGATATATGGCTACACCTTC
NA	NA	TRBV21-1	TRBJ2-1	CASWIRLRNEQFF	TGTGCCAGCTGGATTAGACTTCGCAATGAGCAGTTCTTC
NA	NA	TRBV6-5	TRBJ1-1	CASSYSNRNTEAFF	TGTGCCAGCAGTTACTCGAACAGAAACACTGAAGCTTTCTTT
NA	NA	TRBV6-5	TRBJ1-5	CASSYSIPRVGQPQHF	TGTGCCAGCAGTTACTCGATCCCCAGGGTTGGTCAGCCCCAGCATTTT
NA	TRBD1	TRBV5-1	TRBJ1-4	CASSLAPDRVNEKLFF	TGCGCCAGCAGCTTGGCCCCGGACAGGGTTAATGAAAAACTGTTTTTT
NA	TRBD2	TRBV13	TRBJ2-7	CASSLGRRTSESEQYF	TGTGCCAGCAGCTTAGGACGGAGGACTAGCGAGTCCGAGCAGTACTTC
NA	TRBD2	TRBV6-5	TRBJ2-1	CASSYRLAGSYNEQFF	TGTGCCAGCAGTTACCGACTAGCGGGATCCTACAATGAGCAGTTCTTC
NA	NA	TRBV4-1	TRBJ1-3	CASSQGLSSGNTIYF	TGCGCCAGCAGCCAAGGACTGAGCTCTGGAAACACCATATATTTT
NA	TRBD1	TRBV7-2	TRBJ2-1	CASSLKGQGAYNEQFF	TGTGCCAGCAGCTTAAAGGGACAGGGAGCCTACAATGAGCAGTTCTTC
NA	NA	TRBV5-6	TRBJ2-2	CASSLDRVNTGELFF	TGTGCCAGCAGCTTGGACAGGGTGAACACCGGGGAGCTGTTTTTT
NA	NA	TRBV13	TRBJ1-2	CASSLYSHGVGGYTF	TGTGCCAGCAGCCTATACAGTCACGGGGTGGGTGGCTACACCTTC
few	TRBD1	TRBV5-1	TRBJ2-5	CASSKQGEATETQYF	TGCGCCAGCAGCAAACAGGGGGAGGCCACAGAGACCCAGTACTTC
once	NA	TRBV6-5	TRBJ1-6	CASRPDGRNSPLHF	TGTGCCAGCAGGCCGGACGGGAGGAATTCACCCCTCCACTTT
NA	NA	TRBV10-2	TRBJ1-1	CASRLSGFENRNTEAFF	TGCGCCAGCAGACTGTCAGGATTCGAGAACCGCAACACTGAAGCTTTCTTT
NA	NA	TRBV5-4	TRBJ1-5	CASSLGGGLGQPQHF	TGTGCCAGCAGCTTAGGGGGGGGTCTAGGTCAGCCCCAGCATTTT
once	NA	TRBV4-2	TRBJ2-7	CASSQESTALYYEQYF	TGTGCCAGCAGCCAAGAATCGACAGCCCTCTATTACGAGCAGTACTTC
NA	NA	TRBV28	TRBJ2-4	CASSSSTIAKNIQYF	TGTGCCAGCAGTTCCTCGACTATAGCCAAAAACATTCAGTACTTC
NA	NA	TRBV5-1	TRBJ2-7	CASGGGTRYEQYF	TGCGCCAGTGGGGGAGGAACCCGTTACGAGCAGTACTTC
NA	NA	TRBV7-9	TRBJ1-1	CASSGSQGRGTEAFF	TGTGCCAGCAGCGGATCACAGGGTCGGGGCACTGAAGCTTTCTTT
NA	NA	TRBV13	TRBJ1-1	CASSFKAGIMNTEAFF	TGTGCCAGCAGCTTTAAGGCAGGAATTATGAACACTGAAGCTTTCTTT